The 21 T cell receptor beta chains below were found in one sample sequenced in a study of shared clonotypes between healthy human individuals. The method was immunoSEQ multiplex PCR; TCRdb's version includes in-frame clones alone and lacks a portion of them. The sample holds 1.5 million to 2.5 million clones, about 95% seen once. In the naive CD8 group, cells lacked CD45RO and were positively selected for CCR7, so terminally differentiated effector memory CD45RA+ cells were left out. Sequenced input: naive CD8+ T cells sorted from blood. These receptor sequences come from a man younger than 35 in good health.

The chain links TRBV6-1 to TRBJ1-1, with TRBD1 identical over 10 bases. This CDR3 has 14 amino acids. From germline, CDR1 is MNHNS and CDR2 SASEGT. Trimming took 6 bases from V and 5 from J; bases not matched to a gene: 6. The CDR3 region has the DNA TGTGCCAGCAGGTGGTCGGGACAGGGGACTGAAGCTTTCTTT. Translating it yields CASRWSGQGTEAFF.

CDR3 bases: TGTGCCAGCATGGCCCCAGGGGAGTCCTACAATGAGCAGTTCTTC. It encodes CASMAPGESYNEQFF. The chain is built from TRBV27 and TRBJ2-1, with D maybe TRBD1 (6 bases). The CDR3 is 15 amino acids. The germline V and J ends were trimmed by 7 bases and 1 base, with 14 bases remaining between them. Germline V CDR1 and CDR2: MNHEY, SMNVEV (reference sequence).

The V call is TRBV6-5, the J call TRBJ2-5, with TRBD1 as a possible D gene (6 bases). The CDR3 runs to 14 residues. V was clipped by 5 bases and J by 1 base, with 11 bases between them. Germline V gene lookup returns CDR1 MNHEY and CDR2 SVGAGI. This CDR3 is CASSNRTVQETQYF. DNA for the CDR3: TGTGCCAGCAGTAACCGGACAGTCCAAGAGACCCAGTACTTC.

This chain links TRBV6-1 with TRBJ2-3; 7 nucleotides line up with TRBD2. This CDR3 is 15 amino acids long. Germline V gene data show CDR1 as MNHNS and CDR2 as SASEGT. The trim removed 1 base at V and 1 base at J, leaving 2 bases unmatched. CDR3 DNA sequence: TGTGCCAGCAGTGAAGAGGGAGGGGGCACAGATACGCAGTATTTT. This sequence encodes CASSEEGGGTDTQYF.

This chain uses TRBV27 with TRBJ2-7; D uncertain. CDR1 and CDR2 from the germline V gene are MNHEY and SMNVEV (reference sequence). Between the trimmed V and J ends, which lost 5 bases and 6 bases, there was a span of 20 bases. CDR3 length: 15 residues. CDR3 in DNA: TGTGCCAGCAGTCCCACCCTAGTTTCAGCCCCCGAGCAGTACTTC. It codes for CASSPTLVSAPEQYF.

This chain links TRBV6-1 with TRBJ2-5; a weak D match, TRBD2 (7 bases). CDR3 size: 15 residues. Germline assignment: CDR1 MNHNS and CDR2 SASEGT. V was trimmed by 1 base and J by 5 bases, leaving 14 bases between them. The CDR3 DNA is TGTGCCAGCAGTGAAGTAAGGGGGAGGGGTGAGACCCAGTACTTC. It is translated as CASSEVRGRGETQYF.

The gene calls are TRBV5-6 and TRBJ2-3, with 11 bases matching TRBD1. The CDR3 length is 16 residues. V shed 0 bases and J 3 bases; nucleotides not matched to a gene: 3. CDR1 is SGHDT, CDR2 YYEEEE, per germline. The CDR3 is CASSLGTGGRTDTQYF. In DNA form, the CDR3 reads TGTGCCAGCAGCTTGGGGACAGGGGGCAGGACAGATACGCAGTATTTT.

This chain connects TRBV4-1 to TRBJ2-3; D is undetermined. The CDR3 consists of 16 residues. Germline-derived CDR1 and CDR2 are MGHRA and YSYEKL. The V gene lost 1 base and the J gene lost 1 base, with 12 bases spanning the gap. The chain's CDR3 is CASSQVLGPGTDTQYF. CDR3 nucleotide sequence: TGCGCCAGCAGCCAAGTCCTGGGCCCAGGCACAGATACGCAGTATTTT.

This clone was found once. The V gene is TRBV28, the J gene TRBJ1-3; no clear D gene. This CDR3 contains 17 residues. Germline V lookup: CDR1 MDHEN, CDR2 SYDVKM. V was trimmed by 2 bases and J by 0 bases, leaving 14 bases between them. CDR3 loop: CASSLPLSGDSGNTIYF. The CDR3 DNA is TGTGCCAGCAGTTTACCCTTGTCAGGAGACTCTGGAAACACCATATATTTT. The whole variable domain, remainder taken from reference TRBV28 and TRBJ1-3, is DVKVTQSSRYLVKRTGEKVFLECVQDMDHENMFWYRQDPGLGLRLIYFSYDVKMKEKGDIPEGYSVSREKKERFSLILESASTNQTSMYLCASSLPLSGDSGNTIYFGEGSWLTVV.

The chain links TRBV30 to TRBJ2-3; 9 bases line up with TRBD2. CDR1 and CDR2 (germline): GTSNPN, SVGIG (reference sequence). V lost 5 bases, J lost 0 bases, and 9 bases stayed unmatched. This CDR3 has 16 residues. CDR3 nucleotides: TGTGCCTGGGATAGCGGGGGACCCTCTAGCACAGATACGCAGTATTTT. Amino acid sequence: CAWDSGGPSSTDTQYF.

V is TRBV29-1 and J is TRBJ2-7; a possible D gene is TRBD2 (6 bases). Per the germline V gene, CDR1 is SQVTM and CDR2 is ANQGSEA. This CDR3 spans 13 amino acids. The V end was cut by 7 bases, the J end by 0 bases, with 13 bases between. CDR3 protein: CSARDSISYEQYF. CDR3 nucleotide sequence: TGCAGCGCCCGGGACTCTATCTCCTACGAGCAGTACTTC.

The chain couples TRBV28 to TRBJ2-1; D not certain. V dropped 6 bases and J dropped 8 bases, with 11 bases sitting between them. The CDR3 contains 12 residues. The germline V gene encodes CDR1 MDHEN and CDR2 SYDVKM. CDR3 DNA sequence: TGTGCCAGCAGCCTGGTCGTGGATGAGCAGTTCTTC. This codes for CASSLVVDEQFF.

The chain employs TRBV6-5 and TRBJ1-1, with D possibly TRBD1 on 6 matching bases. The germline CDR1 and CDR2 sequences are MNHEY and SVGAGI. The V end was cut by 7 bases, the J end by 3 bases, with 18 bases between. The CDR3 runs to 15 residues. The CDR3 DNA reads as TGTGCCAGCATCAAATGGGCCTCAGGGGACACTGAAGCTTTCTTT. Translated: CASIKWASGDTEAFF.

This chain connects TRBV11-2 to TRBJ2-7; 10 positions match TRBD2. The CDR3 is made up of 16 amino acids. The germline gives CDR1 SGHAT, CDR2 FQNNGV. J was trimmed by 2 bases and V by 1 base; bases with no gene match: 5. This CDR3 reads CASSLGPGLATYEQYF. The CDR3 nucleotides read TGTGCCAGCAGCTTAGGGCCGGGACTAGCGACCTACGAGCAGTACTTC.

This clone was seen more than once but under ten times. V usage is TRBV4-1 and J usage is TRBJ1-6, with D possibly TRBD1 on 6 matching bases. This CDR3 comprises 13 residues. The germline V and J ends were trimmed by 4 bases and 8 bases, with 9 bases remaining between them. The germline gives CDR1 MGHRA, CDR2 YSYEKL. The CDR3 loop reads CASSPGQHSPLHF. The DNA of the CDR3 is TGCGCCAGCAGCCCTGGACAGCATTCACCCCTCCACTTT.

In DNA, the CDR3 is TGTGCCAGCAGTTTCCCCGGGACCCAAGGGGGAAACACCATATATTTT. Translated, it gives CASSFPGTQGGNTIYF. J is TRBJ1-3 and V is TRBV28; D is perhaps TRBD1 (5 bases). This CDR3 spans 16 amino acids. The V end was cut by 3 bases, the J end by 4 bases, with 16 bases between. Germline loops: CDR1 MDHEN, CDR2 SYDVKM.

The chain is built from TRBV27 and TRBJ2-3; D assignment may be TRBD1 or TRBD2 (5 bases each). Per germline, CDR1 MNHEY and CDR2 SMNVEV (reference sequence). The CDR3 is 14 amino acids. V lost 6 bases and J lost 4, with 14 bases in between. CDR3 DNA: TGTGCCAGCAGCCACTCGGGGCTTCCAGATACGCAGTATTTT. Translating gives CASSHSGLPDTQYF.

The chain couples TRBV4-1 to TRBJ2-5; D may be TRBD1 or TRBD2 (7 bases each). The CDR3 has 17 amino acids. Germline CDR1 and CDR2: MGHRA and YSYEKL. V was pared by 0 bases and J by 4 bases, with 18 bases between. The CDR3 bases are TGCGCCAGCAGCCAAGAAGAGATGACAGGGAGGGGAGAGACCCAGTACTTC. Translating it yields CASSQEEMTGRGETQYF.

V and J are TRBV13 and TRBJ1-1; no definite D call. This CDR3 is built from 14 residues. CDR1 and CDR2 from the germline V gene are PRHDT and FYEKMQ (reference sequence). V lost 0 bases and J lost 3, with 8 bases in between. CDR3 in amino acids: CASSLGGKYTEAFF. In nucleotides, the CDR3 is TGTGCCAGCAGCTTAGGGGGAAAGTACACTGAAGCTTTCTTT.

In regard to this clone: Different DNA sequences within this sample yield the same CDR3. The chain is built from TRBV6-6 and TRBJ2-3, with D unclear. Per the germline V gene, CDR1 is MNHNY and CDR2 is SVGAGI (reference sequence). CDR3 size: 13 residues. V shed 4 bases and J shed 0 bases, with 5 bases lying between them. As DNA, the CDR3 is TGTGCCAGCAGTTTGGGTAGCACAGATACGCAGTATTTT. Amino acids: CASSLGSTDTQYF.

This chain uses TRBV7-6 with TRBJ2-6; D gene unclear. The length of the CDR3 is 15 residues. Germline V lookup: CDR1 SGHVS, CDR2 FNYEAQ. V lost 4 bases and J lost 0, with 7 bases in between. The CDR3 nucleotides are TGTGCCAGCAGCTCCGTCCTCTCTGGGGCCAACGTCCTGACTTTC. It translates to CASSSVLSGANVLTF.